This T cell receptor beta chain was retrieved from a study of blood T cell repertoires in COVID-19. Looking at the study overall: Spain, Italy and the United States supplied samples that represented acute and convalescent COVID-19. T cells, B-cell-depleted T cells, or PBMCs supplied cDNA or gDNA.

Per the original methods: Reference gene primer amplification gave nucleated cell count estimates. Clones were sequenced by immunoSEQ multiplex PCR, and TCRdb holds only the in-frame ones, with some missing. Clone size and the V and J calls come from that table; the DNA yielded D and trimming. The table lists under 250,000 clones, roughly 86% of them singletons, with approximately 12% in the top ten. Germline assignment: CDR1 SNHLY and CDR2 FYNNEI. CDR3 length equals 14 residues. Between the trimmed V and J ends, which lost 6 bases and 0 bases, there was a span of 11 bases. Sequences were obtained from peripheral blood. V is TRBV2 and J is TRBJ1-1; D is undetermined. This receptor was obtained from a middle-aged woman with acute or convalescent COVID-19. The CDR3 loop reads CASSTRTVNTEAFF. CDR3 sequence (DNA): TGTGCCAGCAGCACTAGGACGGTGAACACTGAAGCTTTCTTT.